These 30 T cell receptor beta chains were all obtained from the same sample, sequenced in a study of T cell responses to AZD1222 COVID-19 vaccine listed by TCRdb under 2021. The meaning of the sample's time point label: baseline before first vaccination. The library was prepared using the immunoSEQ multiplex PCR assay. The table comes from immuneACCESS by way of TCRdb, which keeps in-frame sequences with V and J called. Part of the clones is missing from these tables; in studies checked, under half for an unresolved V gene and the rest for unknown reasons. Recorded for this sample are some 110,000 clones; approximately 90% of them occurred a single time. The ten largest clones represent roughly 2.6% of the sample. The source material was peripheral blood, sampled on day 0 of AZD1222 vaccination. Receptors were obtained from an adult in good health.

This chain connects TRBV3-1 (or the pseudogene TRBV3-2) to TRBJ1-4; 11 bases are shared with TRBD1. The junction had 7 bases not matched to a gene; V was cut back by 3 bases and J by 7 bases. The CDR3 loop spans 16 amino acids. Germline V lookup: CDR1 LGHDT, CDR2 YNNKEL (reference sequence). As DNA, the CDR3 is TGTGCCAGCAGCCATCAGGGACAGGGGGTTCTTGAAAAACTGTTTTTT. The encoded protein is CASSHQGQGVLEKLFF.

V usage is TRBV7-9 and J usage is TRBJ2-1; 8 nucleotides match TRBD2. The CDR3 sequence is 16 residues long. CDR1 is SEHNR, CDR2 FQNEAQ, per germline (reference sequence). V was clipped by 1 base and J by 3 bases; unmatched bases: 5. CDR3 coding DNA: TGTGCCAGCAGCTTAGGGGGAACTAGCGGCTACAATGAGCAGTTCTTC. Residues: CASSLGGTSGYNEQFF.

This clone was seen a few times. V is TRBV3-1 (or the pseudogene TRBV3-2) and J is TRBJ2-1; 13 nucleotides line up with TRBD2. V dropped 4 bases and J dropped 11; count of bases not matched to a gene: 5. Germline V gene data show CDR1 as LGHDT and CDR2 as YNNKEL (reference sequence). This CDR3 comprises 14 residues. For the CDR3, the DNA is TGTGCCAGCAGCCTCACTAGCGGGGGGGACCAGCAGTTCTTC. It codes for CASSLTSGGDQQFF.

The rearrangement links TRBV7-8 to TRBJ2-7; possible D gene TRBD1, 6 bases. This CDR3 is 18 amino acids long. CDR1 and CDR2 (germline): SGHVS, FQNEAQ. Trimming stripped 3 bases from V and 1 base from J, with 22 bases between. The CDR3 reads CASSFSFNLGTPSYEQYF. CDR3 DNA: TGTGCCAGCAGCTTTAGTTTCAACCTTGGGACACCTTCCTACGAGCAGTACTTC.

This chain connects TRBV5-6 to TRBJ2-7; D perhaps matches TRBD1 (6 bases). The CDR3 runs to 13 residues. Germline-derived CDR1 and CDR2 are SGHDT and YYEEEE. Trimming removed 2 bases from V and 3 bases from J, with 9 bases in between. CDR3 amino acids: CASSLLDSYEQYF. CDR3 bases: TGTGCCAGCAGCTTACTGGACAGCTACGAGCAGTACTTC.

V is TRBV6-5 and J is TRBJ2-7, with TRBD1 identical over 8 bases. The CDR3 is 13 residues long. Germline CDR1 and CDR2: MNHEY and SVGAGI. Trimming took 10 bases from V and 1 from J; bases not matched to a gene: 6. The CDR3 DNA reads as TGTGCCATATGCCGGGACAGGTCCTACGAGCAGTACTTC. It is translated as CAICRDRSYEQYF.

The chain couples TRBV7-2 to TRBJ1-6, with D unclear. Deletions cut 2 bases from V and 7 bases from J, with 3 bases between. The CDR3 has 12 amino acids. The germline gives CDR1 SGHTA, CDR2 FQGNSA. The CDR3, as DNA: TGTGCCAGCAGCTTAACCAATTCACCCCTCCACTTT. This encodes CASSLTNSPLHF.

The V gene is TRBV2, the J gene TRBJ2-7; D is ambiguous. Germline V gene data show CDR1 as SNHLY and CDR2 as FYNNEI. This CDR3 is 14 amino acids long. Between the trimmed V and J ends, which lost 5 bases and 5 bases, there was a span of 16 bases. CDR3 residues: CASSSDSRPNEQYF. CDR3 nucleotide sequence: TGTGCCAGCAGTTCCGACTCGCGCCCCAACGAGCAGTACTTC.

For the CDR3, the DNA is TGTGCCAGCAGCTTAGCCGGCGGCTACAACACCGGGGAGCTGTTTTTT. This translates into CASSLAGGYNTGELFF. The chain combines TRBV7-9 with TRBJ2-2; D is ambiguous. The CDR3 has 16 amino acids. Germline V gene lookup returns CDR1 SEHNR and CDR2 FQNEAQ (reference sequence). With 0 bases removed from V and 2 bases from J, the gap between germline ends came to 10 bases.

The chain links TRBV10-3 to TRBJ2-1; the D gene is possibly TRBD2 (5 bases). Germline V lookup: CDR1 ENHRY, CDR2 SYGVKD. This CDR3 comprises 13 residues. V dropped 4 bases and J dropped 8 bases, with 12 bases sitting between them. Written as DNA, the CDR3 is TGTGCCATCAGTGTGGCTAGCATCGATGAGCAGTTCTTC. It codes for CAISVASIDEQFF.

V and J are TRBV2 and TRBJ2-2; D is perhaps TRBD2 (5 bases). Trimming removed 5 bases at V and 7 bases at J, with 8 bases between. CDR1 is SNHLY and CDR2 is FYNNEI in the germline V gene. The CDR3 has 12 amino acids. In DNA, the CDR3 is TGTGCCAGCAGTAGACGGGGCGGGGAGCTGTTTTTT. This gives the protein CASSRRGGELFF.

The chain links TRBV24-1 to TRBJ1-1; maybe TRBD1 (5 bases). The V gene's germline CDR1 is KGHDR and CDR2 SFDVKD. V lost 5 bases, J lost 1 base, and 10 bases lay in between. The CDR3 is made up of 14 amino acids. CDR3 protein: CATSARDRNTEAFF. In nucleotides, the CDR3 is TGTGCCACCAGTGCCCGAGACAGGAACACTGAAGCTTTCTTT.

This clone was seen a handful of times. The chain combines TRBV27 with TRBJ2-7; 9 bases map to TRBD1. The CDR3 runs to 16 residues. Germline V gene sequence: CDR1 MNHEY, CDR2 SMNVEV (reference sequence). With 5 bases clipped from V and 3 bases from J, the junction kept 11 bases outside the gene matches. The CDR3 loop reads CASSHSGQGWDYEQYF. The CDR3, as DNA: TGTGCCAGCAGTCATTCGGGACAGGGCTGGGACTACGAGCAGTACTTC.

CDR3 in DNA: TGTGCCAGCACCTCAACAGGGTCCAATCAGCCCCAGCATTTT. Protein product: CASTSTGSNQPQHF. The chain recombines TRBV5-6 with TRBJ1-5; D might be TRBD1 (6 bases). The CDR3 runs to 14 residues. Per the germline V gene, CDR1 is SGHDT and CDR2 is YYEEEE. V was cut by 6 bases and J by 3 bases, with 13 bases left in between.

The CDR3 DNA sequence: TGTGCCAGCAGCCAAGATCTGGTAGCGGGGGGTGGGGAGACCCAGTACTTC. Protein product: CASSQDLVAGGGETQYF. The chain links TRBV3-1 (or the pseudogene TRBV3-2) to TRBJ2-5; TRBD2 aligns across 10 bases. The CDR3 has 17 residues. V lost 0 bases, J lost 5 bases, and 9 bases stayed unmatched. Germline V CDR1 and CDR2: LGHDT, YNNKEL (reference sequence).

V and J are TRBV7-2 and TRBJ2-2; D unresolved. Trimming took off 2 bases at V and 4 bases at J, with 5 bases between the two ends. Germline CDR1 is SGHTA and CDR2 is FQGNSA. This CDR3 is 13 amino acids long. CDR3 protein: CASSLRATGELFF. The CDR3 DNA sequence: TGTGCCAGCAGCTTAAGGGCCACCGGGGAGCTGTTTTTT.

This clone was picked up a small number of times. The chain has TRBV5-1 and TRBJ1-6; D ambiguous. Germline loops: CDR1 SGHRS, CDR2 YFSETQ. V was trimmed by 5 bases and J by 8 bases, leaving 11 bases between them. CDR3 size: 13 residues. The CDR3 is CASSQDGDSPLHF. DNA for the CDR3: TGCGCCAGCAGTCAGGACGGGGATTCACCCCTCCACTTT.

The chain links TRBV2 to TRBJ1-1; unclear D gene. The CDR3 loop spans 13 amino acids. Germline V CDR1 and CDR2: SNHLY, FYNNEI. Trimming stripped 4 bases from V and 0 bases from J, with 6 bases between. The CDR3 bases are TGTGCCAGCAGTGCGGTAATGAACACTGAAGCTTTCTTT. Translation: CASSAVMNTEAFF.

This chain joins TRBV2 and TRBJ2-2; TRBD2 agrees at 8 bases. The germline gives CDR1 SNHLY, CDR2 FYNNEI. The CDR3 spans 18 residues. The V gene end was trimmed by 1 base and the J gene end by 1 base; junction bases not matched to a gene: 8. CDR3 nucleotides: TGTGCCAGCAGTGAAGAGGGTTTAGCGGGGCTGAACACCGGGGAGCTGTTTTTT. Encoded protein: CASSEEGLAGLNTGELFF.

The V gene is TRBV14, the J gene TRBJ2-3, with D possibly TRBD2 on 7 matching bases. There are 11 residues in the CDR3. Germline-derived CDR1 and CDR2 are SGHDN and FVKESK. With 5 bases removed from V and 10 bases from J, the gap between germline ends came to 10 bases. CDR3 sequence reads: CASSGGGAQYF. CDR3 coding DNA: TGTGCCAGCAGCGGAGGGGGGGCGCAGTATTTT.

The chain couples TRBV28 to TRBJ2-7, with 9 bases fitting TRBD2. V lost 6 bases and J lost 2; bases outside the gene matches: 8. The CDR3 is 15 residues long. CDR1 MDHEN and CDR2 SYDVKM come from the germline V gene. CDR3 sequence (DNA): TGTGCCAGCAGCCCCCCCCTAGCGGGAACCTACGAGCAGTACTTC. This sequence encodes CASSPPLAGTYEQYF. Supplemented by reference TRBV28 and TRBJ2-7, the full variable domain reads DVKVTQSSRYLVKRTGEKVFLECVQDMDHENMFWYRQDPGLGLRLIYFSYDVKMKEKGDIPEGYSVSREKKERFSLILESASTNQTSMYLCASSPPLAGTYEQYFGPGTRLTVT.

The J gene is TRBJ1-3, the V gene TRBV4-3; D is possibly TRBD1 (5 bases). V dropped 0 bases and J dropped 12 bases, with 12 bases sitting between them. This CDR3 is built from 13 residues. Germline CDR1 and CDR2: LGHNA and YSLEER. CDR3: CASSQEGESSIYF. The CDR3 DNA sequence: TGCGCCAGCAGCCAAGAGGGGGAATCAAGCATATATTTT.

The V and J genes are TRBV5-4 and TRBJ1-1, with D possibly TRBD1 on 6 matching bases. The germline gives CDR1 SGHNT, CDR2 YYREEE (reference sequence). The CDR3 runs to 15 residues. V shed 4 bases and J shed 5 bases, with 18 bases lying between them. The CDR3 is CASSQDRSAGTEAFF. Written as DNA, the CDR3 is TGTGCCAGCAGCCAGGACAGATCGGCCGGGACTGAAGCTTTCTTT.

This clone was detected only once. In nucleotides, the CDR3 is TGTGCCAGCAGCCAAGGGAGGCGGGGTATCGGTGCTGGGGAGCAGTTCTTC. Protein product: CASSQGRRGIGAGEQFF. The rearrangement uses TRBV4-2 and TRBJ2-1, with TRBD2 as a possible D gene (6 bases). CDR1 and CDR2 (germline): LGHNA, YNFKEQ. Trimming removed 1 base at V and 10 bases at J, with 23 bases between. This CDR3 region has 17 residues.

V gene TRBV19 combines with J gene TRBJ1-3; possibly TRBD1 for D (6 bases). This CDR3 is built from 14 residues. V was shortened by 5 bases and J by 7 bases, with 15 bases between the two germline ends. CDR1 and CDR2 (germline): LNHDA, SQIVND (reference sequence). This CDR3 reads CASSPRGDGNTIYF. CDR3 nucleotide sequence: TGTGCCAGTAGTCCCAGGGGAGATGGGAACACCATATATTTT.

This rearrangement joins TRBV4-1 to TRBJ1-1; D gene uncertain. The germline gives CDR1 MGHRA, CDR2 YSYEKL. This CDR3 has 15 residues. V was clipped by 0 bases and J by 3 bases, with 11 bases between them. The CDR3 spells CASSQERSRDTEAFF. The CDR3 DNA reads as TGCGCCAGCAGCCAAGAACGTTCACGGGACACTGAAGCTTTCTTT.

The chain links TRBV9 to TRBJ2-3, with D possibly being TRBD2 (7 bases). Germline values: CDR1 SGDLS, CDR2 YYNGEE. This CDR3 has 16 amino acids. V dropped 2 bases and J dropped 7 bases, with 20 bases sitting between them. CDR3 DNA: TGTGCCAGCAGCGTCTCTTTGGGAGGGACAATTCATACGCAGTATTTT. This sequence encodes CASSVSLGGTIHTQYF.

The genes are TRBV7-7 and TRBJ2-2, with a weak D call TRBD2 (6 bases). This CDR3 comprises 14 residues. CDR1 is SSHAT and CDR2 is FNYEAQ in the germline V gene (reference sequence). CDR3: CASGELGNTGELFF. CDR3 sequence (DNA): TGTGCTAGCGGCGAACTAGGGAACACCGGGGAGCTGTTTTTT. The full variable domain, rest sourced from reference TRBV7-7 and TRBJ2-2, is GAGVSQSPRYKVTKRGQDVTLRCDPISSHATLYWYQQALGQGPEFLTYFNYEAQPDKSGLPSDRFSAERPEGSISTLTIQRTEQRDSAMYRCASGELGNTGELFFGEGSRLTVL.

The V gene is TRBV5-4, the J gene TRBJ2-5; 9 nucleotides line up with TRBD1. The ends lost 4 bases at V and 5 bases at J; junction bases unmatched: 9. Germline-derived CDR1 and CDR2 are SGHNT and YYREEE (reference sequence). This CDR3 contains 15 residues. CDR3 amino acids: CASSHDRGWMETQYF. The CDR3 nucleotides are TGTGCCAGCAGCCATGACAGGGGGTGGATGGAGACCCAGTACTTC.

The chain carries TRBV28 and TRBJ2-3, with D maybe TRBD2 (7 bases). Trimming shortened V by 5 bases and J by 3 bases, and 15 bases separated the two germline ends. CDR3 length: 15 residues. Looked up from germline, CDR1 is MDHEN and CDR2 is SYDVKM. The CDR3 spells CASSLPGGPTDTQYF. CDR3 DNA: TGTGCCAGCAGTCTGCCCGGGGGGCCAACAGATACGCAGTATTTT.